The T cell receptor (beta chain) described here comes from a study of T cell responses to AZD1222 COVID-19 vaccine. General study points: There were vaccine-associated CD4 TCRs across spike, dominant at 160-218 and 743-854.

In regard to this clone: Its antigen is not identified.

Sequencing was performed with immunoSEQ multiplex PCR; in TCRdb, only in-frame clones are kept and a portion is missing. The data contain 53,000 or so clones, roughly 83% of them seen just once; the ten biggest clones take up roughly a quarter. This CDR3 contains 14 residues. J lost 4 bases, V lost 5 bases, and 5 bases had no gene match. Germline V gene data show CDR1 as SGHTA and CDR2 as FQGNSA. This sample comprised peripheral blood, obtained on day 0 of AZD1222 vaccination. This sequence originates from an adult in good health. The V gene is TRBV7-2, the J gene TRBJ1-2, with 9 bases that match TRBD1. The CDR3 spells CASSQQGAGYGYTF. CDR3 sequence (DNA): TGTGCCAGCAGCCAACAGGGGGCTGGCTATGGCTACACCTTC. The full variable domain, in which reference TRBV7-2 and TRBJ1-2 provide the parts outside the CDR3, is GAGVSQSPSNKVTEKGKDVELRCDPISGHTALYWYRQSLGQGLEFLIYFQGNSAPDKSGLPSDRFSAERTGGSVSTLTIQRTQQEDSAVYLCASSQQGAGYGYTFGSGTRLTVV.